This TCR beta chain comes out of a study of cytomegalovirus exposure and HLA in healthy donors. Study results and limitations: Analyzed later, association rates of TCRs varied across HLA loci, with DRB1 most and HLA-C fewest.

With respect to this clone: The antigen is unknown.

Primers for the PCR totalled 60 Vbeta and 13 Jbeta. Assay: immunoSEQ multiplex PCR; the TCRdb copy retains only in-frame clones and omits some. Among around 120,000 clones, approximately 80% were seen once, and the ten largest hold 4% to 4.5%. This CDR3 contains 16 residues. Germline CDR1 reads SNHLY; CDR2 reads FYNNEI. Trimming at V came to 6 bases and at J to 0 bases, leaving 8 bases not matched to a gene. The sequencing input was PBMCs. The source of this sequence is a woman aged 40-49 years in good health and CMV-seronegative. The rearrangement joins TRBV2 to TRBJ1-3; 7 bases align to TRBD1. The CDR3, as DNA: TGTGCCAGCAGGAGGGACAGCCCCATCTCTGGAAACACCATATATTTT. This translates into CASRRDSPISGNTIYF.